This TCR beta chain was identified during a study of shared clonotypes between healthy human individuals. This clone was observed a few times. From germline, CDR1 is SGHTA and CDR2 FQGNSA. With V trimmed by 5 bases and J by 9 bases, 6 bases remained unmatched. The length of the CDR3 is 13 residues. TCRdb's table, derived via immunoSEQ multiplex PCR, lists solely in-frame clones and lacks some. The data show about 1 million clones, about 70% seen once. Sequencing was performed on memory CD4+ T cells sorted from blood. Subset denoted: CD45RA-negative fraction. The V gene is TRBV7-2, the J gene TRBJ1-4; 7 bases are a match to TRBD1. This TCR derives from a man younger than 30 in good health. CDR3 sequence: CASSPRQGQKLFF. The CDR3 DNA reads as TGTGCCAGCAGCCCTCGACAGGGACAAAAACTGTTTTTT.